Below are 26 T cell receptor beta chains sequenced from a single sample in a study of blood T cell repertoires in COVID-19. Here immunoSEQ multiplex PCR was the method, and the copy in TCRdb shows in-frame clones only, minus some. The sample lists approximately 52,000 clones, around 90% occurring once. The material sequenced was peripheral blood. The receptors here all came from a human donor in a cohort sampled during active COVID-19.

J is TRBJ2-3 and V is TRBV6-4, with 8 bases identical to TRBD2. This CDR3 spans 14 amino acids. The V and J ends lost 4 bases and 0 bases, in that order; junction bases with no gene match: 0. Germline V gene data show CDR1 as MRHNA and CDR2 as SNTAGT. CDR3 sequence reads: CASSASGSTDTQYF. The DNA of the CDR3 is TGTGCCAGCAGTGCTAGCGGGAGCACAGATACGCAGTATTTT.

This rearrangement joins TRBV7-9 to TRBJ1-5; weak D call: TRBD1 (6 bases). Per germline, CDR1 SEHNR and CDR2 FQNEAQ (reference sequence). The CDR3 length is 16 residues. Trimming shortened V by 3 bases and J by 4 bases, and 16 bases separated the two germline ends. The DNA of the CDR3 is TGTGCCAGCAGCTTTAGCGGGCAGGGGTTTAATCAGCCCCAGCATTTT. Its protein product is CASSFSGQGFNQPQHF.

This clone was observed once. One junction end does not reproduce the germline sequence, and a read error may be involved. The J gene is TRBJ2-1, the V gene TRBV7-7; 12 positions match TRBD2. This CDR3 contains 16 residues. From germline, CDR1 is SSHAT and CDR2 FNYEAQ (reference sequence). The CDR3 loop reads CASSSTSGSSYNEQFF. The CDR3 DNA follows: TGTGCTAGCAGCTCGACTAGCGGGAGCTCCTACAATGAGCAGTTCTTC. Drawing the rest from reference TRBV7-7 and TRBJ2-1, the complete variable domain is GAGVSQSPRYKVTKRGQDVTLRCDPISSHATLYWYQQALGQGPEFLTYFNYEAQPDKSGLPSDRFSAERPEGSISTLTIQRTEQRDSAMYRCASSSTSGSSYNEQFFGPGTRLTVL.

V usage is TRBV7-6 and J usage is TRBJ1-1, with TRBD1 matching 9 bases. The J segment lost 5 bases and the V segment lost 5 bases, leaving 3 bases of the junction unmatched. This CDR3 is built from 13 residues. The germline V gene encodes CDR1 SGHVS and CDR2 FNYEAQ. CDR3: CASSLTGGTEAFF. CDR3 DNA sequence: TGTGCCAGCAGCCTGACAGGGGGAACTGAAGCTTTCTTT.

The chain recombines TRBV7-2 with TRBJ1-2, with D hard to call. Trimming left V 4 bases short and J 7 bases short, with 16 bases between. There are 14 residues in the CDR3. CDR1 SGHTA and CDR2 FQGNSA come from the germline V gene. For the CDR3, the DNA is TGTGCCAGCAGCTCACAGTCCTACAGCGGTGGCTACACCTTC. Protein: CASSSQSYSGGYTF.

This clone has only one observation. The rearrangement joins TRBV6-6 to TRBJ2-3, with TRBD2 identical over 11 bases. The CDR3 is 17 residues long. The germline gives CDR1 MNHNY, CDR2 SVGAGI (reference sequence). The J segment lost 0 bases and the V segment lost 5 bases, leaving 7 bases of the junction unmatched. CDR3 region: CASSRARLAGSTDTQYF. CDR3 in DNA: TGTGCCAGCAGTCGGGCTCGACTAGCGGGGAGCACAGATACGCAGTATTTT.

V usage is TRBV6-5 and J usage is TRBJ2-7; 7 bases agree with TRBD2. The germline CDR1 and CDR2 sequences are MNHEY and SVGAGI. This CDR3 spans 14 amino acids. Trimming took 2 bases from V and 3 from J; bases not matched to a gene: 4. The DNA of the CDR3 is TGTGCCAGCAGTTACCTTGCGGGAGACTACGAGCAGTACTTC. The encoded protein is CASSYLAGDYEQYF.

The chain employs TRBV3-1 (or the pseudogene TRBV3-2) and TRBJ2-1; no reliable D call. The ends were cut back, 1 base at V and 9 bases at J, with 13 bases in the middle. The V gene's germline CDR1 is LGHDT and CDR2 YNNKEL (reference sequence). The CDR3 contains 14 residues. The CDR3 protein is CASSQVLGFGEQFF. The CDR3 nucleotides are TGTGCCAGCAGCCAAGTGCTAGGATTCGGTGAGCAGTTCTTC.

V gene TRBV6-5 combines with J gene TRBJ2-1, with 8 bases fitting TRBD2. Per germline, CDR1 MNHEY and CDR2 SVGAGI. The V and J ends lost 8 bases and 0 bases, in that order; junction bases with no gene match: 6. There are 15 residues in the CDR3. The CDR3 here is CASGPSGSSYNEQFF. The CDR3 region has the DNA TGTGCCAGCGGTCCAAGCGGGAGCTCCTACAATGAGCAGTTCTTC.

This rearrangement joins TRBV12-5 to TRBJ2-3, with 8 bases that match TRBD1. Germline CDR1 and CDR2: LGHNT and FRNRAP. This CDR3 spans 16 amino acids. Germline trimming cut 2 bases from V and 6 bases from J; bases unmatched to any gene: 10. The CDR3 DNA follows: TGTGCTAGTGGTTTGCCCCGGACAGGGTCGGTGGATACGCAGTATTTT. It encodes CASGLPRTGSVDTQYF.

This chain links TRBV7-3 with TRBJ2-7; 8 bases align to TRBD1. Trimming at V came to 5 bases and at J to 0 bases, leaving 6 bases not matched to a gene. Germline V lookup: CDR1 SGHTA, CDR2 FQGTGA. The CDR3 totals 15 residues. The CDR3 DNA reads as TGTGCCAGCAGCCCGACAGGGGTCCCCTCCTACGAGCAGTACTTC. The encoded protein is CASSPTGVPSYEQYF.

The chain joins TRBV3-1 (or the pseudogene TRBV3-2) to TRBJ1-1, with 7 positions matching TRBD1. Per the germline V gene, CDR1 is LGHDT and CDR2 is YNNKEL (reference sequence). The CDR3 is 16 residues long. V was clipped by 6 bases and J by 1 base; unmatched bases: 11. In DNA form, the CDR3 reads TGTGCCAGCAGGCCACAGGGGACGAATAGGAACACTGAAGCTTTCTTT. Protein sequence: CASRPQGTNRNTEAFF.

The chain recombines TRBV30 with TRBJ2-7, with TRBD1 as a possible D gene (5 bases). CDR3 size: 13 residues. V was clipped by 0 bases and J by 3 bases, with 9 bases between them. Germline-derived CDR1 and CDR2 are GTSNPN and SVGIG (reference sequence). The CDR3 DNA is TGTGCCTGGAGTGTACAGGACGGCTACGAGCAGTACTTC. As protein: CAWSVQDGYEQYF.

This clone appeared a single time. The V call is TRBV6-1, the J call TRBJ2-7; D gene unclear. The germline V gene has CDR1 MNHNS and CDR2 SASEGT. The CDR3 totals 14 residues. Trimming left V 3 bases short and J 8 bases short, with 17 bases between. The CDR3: CASSDWPASLQQYF. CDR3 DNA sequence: TGTGCCAGCAGTGATTGGCCCGCTTCCCTCCAGCAGTACTTC.

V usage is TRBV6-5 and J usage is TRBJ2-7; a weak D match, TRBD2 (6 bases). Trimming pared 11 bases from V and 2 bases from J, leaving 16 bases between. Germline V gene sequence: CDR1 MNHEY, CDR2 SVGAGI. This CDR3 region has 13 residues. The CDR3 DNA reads TGTGCCGCGGCGGCTGGCGGGACCTACGAGCAGTACTTC. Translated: CAAAAGGTYEQYF.

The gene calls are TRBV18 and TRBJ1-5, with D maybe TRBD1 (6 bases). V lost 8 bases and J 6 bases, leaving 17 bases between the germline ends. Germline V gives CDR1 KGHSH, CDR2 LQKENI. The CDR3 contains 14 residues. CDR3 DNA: TGTGCCAGCGCCGGAGCAGGGGAAAGTCAGCCCCAGCATTTT. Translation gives CASAGAGESQPQHF.

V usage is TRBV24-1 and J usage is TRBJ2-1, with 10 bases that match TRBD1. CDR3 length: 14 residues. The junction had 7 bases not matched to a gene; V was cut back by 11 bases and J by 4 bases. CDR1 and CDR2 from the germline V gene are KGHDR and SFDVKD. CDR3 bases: TGTGCCAGCAACAGGGGACAGGGGTACAATGAGCAGTTCTTC. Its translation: CASNRGQGYNEQFF.

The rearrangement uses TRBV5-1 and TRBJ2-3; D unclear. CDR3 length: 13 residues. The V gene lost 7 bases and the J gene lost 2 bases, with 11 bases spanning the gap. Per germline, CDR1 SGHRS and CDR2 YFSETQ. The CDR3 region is CASSVGDTDTQYF. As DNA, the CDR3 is TGCGCCAGCTCCGTGGGCGACACAGATACGCAGTATTTT.

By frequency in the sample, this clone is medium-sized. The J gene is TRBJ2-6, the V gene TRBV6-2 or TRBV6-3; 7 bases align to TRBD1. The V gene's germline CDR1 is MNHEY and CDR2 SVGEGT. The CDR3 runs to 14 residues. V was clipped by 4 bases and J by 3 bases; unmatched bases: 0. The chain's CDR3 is CASSSGGGANVLTF. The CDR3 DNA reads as TGTGCCAGCAGTTCAGGGGGTGGGGCCAACGTCCTGACTTTC.

CDR3 coding DNA: TGTGCCAGCAGCTCCGGGACTAGATTATCCTACAATGAGCAGTTCTTC. It encodes CASSSGTRLSYNEQFF. The chain joins TRBV5-6 to TRBJ2-1, with 8 bases that match TRBD2. The V gene end was trimmed by 3 bases and the J gene end by 1 base; junction bases not matched to a gene: 6. CDR3 length: 16 residues. CDR1 and CDR2 from the germline V gene are SGHDT and YYEEEE. Based on the CDR3 plus reference TRBV5-6 and TRBJ2-1, the full variable domain is DAGVTQSPTHLIKTRGQQVTLRCSPKSGHDTVSWYQQALGQGPQFIFQYYEEEERQRGNFPDRFSGHQFPNYSSELNVNALLLGDSALYLCASSSGTRLSYNEQFFGPGTRLTVL.

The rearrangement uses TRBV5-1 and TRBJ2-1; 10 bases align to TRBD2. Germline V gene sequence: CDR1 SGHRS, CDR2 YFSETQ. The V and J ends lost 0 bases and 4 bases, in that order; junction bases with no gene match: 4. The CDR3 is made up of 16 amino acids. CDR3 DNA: TGCGCCAGCAGCTTGGAAGTTAGCGGGGGGTACAATGAGCAGTTCTTC. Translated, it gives CASSLEVSGGYNEQFF. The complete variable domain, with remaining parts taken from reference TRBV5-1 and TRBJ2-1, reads KAGVTQTPRYLIKTRGQQVTLSCSPISGHRSVSWYQQTPGQGLQFLFEYFSETQRNKGNFPGRFSGRQFSNSRSEMNVSTLELGDSALYLCASSLEVSGGYNEQFFGPGTRLTVL.

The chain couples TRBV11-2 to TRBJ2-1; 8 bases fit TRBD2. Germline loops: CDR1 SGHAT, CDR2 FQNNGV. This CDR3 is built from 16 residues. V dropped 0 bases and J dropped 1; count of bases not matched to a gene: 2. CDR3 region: CASSLEGGGSYNEQFF. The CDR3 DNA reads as TGTGCCAGCAGCTTAGAAGGCGGGGGGTCCTACAATGAGCAGTTCTTC. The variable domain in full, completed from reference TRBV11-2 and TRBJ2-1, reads EAGVAQSPRYKIIEKRQSVAFWCNPISGHATLYWYQQILGQGPKLLIQFQNNGVVDDSQLPKDRFSAERLKGVDSTLKIQPAKLEDSAVYLCASSLEGGGSYNEQFFGPGTRLTVL.

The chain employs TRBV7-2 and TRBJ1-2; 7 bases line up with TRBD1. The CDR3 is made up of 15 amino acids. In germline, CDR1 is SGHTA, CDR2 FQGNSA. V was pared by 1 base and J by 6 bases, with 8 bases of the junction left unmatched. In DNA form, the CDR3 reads TGTGCCAGCAGCTTAGTAGGGGGCTCCATCAATGGCTACACCTTC. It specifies CASSLVGGSINGYTF.

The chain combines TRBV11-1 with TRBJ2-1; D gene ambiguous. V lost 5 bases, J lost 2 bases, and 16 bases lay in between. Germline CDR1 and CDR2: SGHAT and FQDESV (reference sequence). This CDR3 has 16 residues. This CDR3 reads CASSPQVPLPYNEQFF. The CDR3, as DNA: TGTGCCAGCAGCCCCCAGGTCCCATTGCCCTACAATGAGCAGTTCTTC.

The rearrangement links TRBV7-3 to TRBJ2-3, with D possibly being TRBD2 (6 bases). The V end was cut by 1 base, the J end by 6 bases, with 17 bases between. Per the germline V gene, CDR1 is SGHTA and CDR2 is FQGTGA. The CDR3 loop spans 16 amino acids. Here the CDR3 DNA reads TGTGCCAGCAGCTTAATAGGGCCGGGACGGGGGGATACGCAGTATTTT. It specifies CASSLIGPGRGDTQYF.

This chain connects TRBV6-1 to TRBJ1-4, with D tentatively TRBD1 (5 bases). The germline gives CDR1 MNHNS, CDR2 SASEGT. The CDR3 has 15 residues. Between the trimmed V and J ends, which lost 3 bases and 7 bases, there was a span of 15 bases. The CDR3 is CASSERGTSTEKLFF. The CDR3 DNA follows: TGTGCCAGCAGTGAGCGGGGGACTTCGACTGAAAAACTGTTTTTT.